Below, 12 T cell receptor beta chains from the same sample are listed, as sequenced in a study of Graves' ophthalmopathy and Graves' hyperthyroidism listed by TCRdb under 2018. Instrument used: Illumina HiSeq 2000. For repertoire sequencing, the TCR beta CDR3 regions were amplified from RNA transcripts. HTBI primers and the Qiagen OneStep RT-PCR kit were used in a first-round RT-PCR, which was followed by a second-round multiplex PCR, size selection and purification. In-frame beta chains were kept once TCRdb had trimmed the public reads at Q25 with fastp and called clones with MiXCR. Entries that share a CDR3 protein sequence are merged under the most common genes and DNA. Across this sample there are hundreds of thousands of distinct CDR3 sequences, with about a fifth seen only once. Clones ranked in the top ten supply approximately 6.9% of the sample. Input material: peripheral blood. These receptors originate from a woman aged 18 to 35 with stable Graves' hyperthyroidism. Some clones in this sample may be carry-over from other donors' samples. Donor details come from another sample of the same person, matched by shared clones.

Many counts were recorded for this clonotype. V is TRBV19 and J is TRBJ2-2; no reliable D call. Germline loops: CDR1 LNHDA, CDR2 SQIVND (reference sequence). The CDR3 has 14 residues. Trimming cost V 10 bases and J 4 bases, with 16 bases left between them. The CDR3 protein is CATRKQRRTGELFF. DNA for the CDR3: TGTGCCACACGAAAACAACGACGCACCGGGGAGCTGTTTTTT.

This chain links TRBV24-1 with TRBJ1-2, with 8 bases lining up with TRBD1. CDR3 size: 15 residues. J was trimmed by 2 bases and V by 4 bases; bases with no gene match: 5. Germline V CDR1 and CDR2: KGHDR, SFDVKD. CDR3 coding DNA: TGTGCCACCAGTGAGCCGGGACAGGACAACTATGGCTACACCTTC. It codes for CATSEPGQDNYGYTF.

This chain joins TRBV6-1 and TRBJ2-5; TRBD2 aligns across 10 bases. From germline, CDR1 is MNHNS and CDR2 SASEGT. V lost 5 bases, J lost 5 bases, and 5 bases stayed unmatched. This CDR3 comprises 14 residues. The chain's CDR3 is CASSPGTSDETQYF. The CDR3 nucleotides are TGTGCCAGCAGTCCAGGGACTAGCGATGAGACCCAGTACTTC.

The rearrangement links TRBV7-2 to TRBJ2-7, with 7 bases matching TRBD2. The CDR3 is 15 amino acids. Germline-derived CDR1 and CDR2 are SGHTA and FQGNSA. After removal of 1 base from V and 0 bases from J, the junction contained 3 bases not matched to a gene. The CDR3 DNA is TGTGCCAGCAGCTTAGGAGCGGGGAACTCCTACGAGCAGTACTTC. It encodes CASSLGAGNSYEQYF.

Many counts were recorded for this clonotype. The rearrangement joins TRBV6-5 to TRBJ2-5; 10 nucleotides agree with TRBD2. Trimming took 4 bases from V and 2 from J; bases not matched to a gene: 4. Germline V gene lookup returns CDR1 MNHEY and CDR2 SVGAGI. The CDR3 runs 15 residues. CDR3 DNA sequence: TGTGCCAGCAGTTCGGGACTAGCGCGTCAAGAGACCCAGTACTTC. It specifies CASSSGLARQETQYF.

In its sample, this clonotype was seen many times. The chain has TRBV7-8 and TRBJ1-2; possibly TRBD1 for D (5 bases). The length of the CDR3 is 15 residues. Germline-derived CDR1 and CDR2 are SGHVS and FQNEAQ. V was cut by 5 bases and J by 8 bases, with 21 bases left in between. The CDR3: CASSLYLTRDSGYTF. The CDR3 DNA reads TGTGCCAGCAGCCTTTACCTCACCCGGGACTCCGGCTACACCTTC.

The gene calls are TRBV5-1 and TRBJ1-2; D ambiguous. Germline CDR1 is SGHRS and CDR2 is YFSETQ. Trimming pared 2 bases from V and 4 bases from J, leaving 12 bases between. The length of the CDR3 is 14 residues. CDR3 loop: CASSLTASSYGYTF. The CDR3 region has the DNA TGCGCCAGCAGCTTAACAGCGAGCTCCTATGGCTACACCTTC. The full variable domain, in which reference TRBV5-1 and TRBJ1-2 provide the parts outside the CDR3, is KAGVTQTPRYLIKTRGQQVTLSCSPISGHRSVSWYQQTPGQGLQFLFEYFSETQRNKGNFPGRFSGRQFSNSRSEMNVSTLELGDSALYLCASSLTASSYGYTFGSGTRLTVV.

This clonotype was observed many times. V usage is TRBV27 and J usage is TRBJ2-7; 7 nucleotides match TRBD1. Germline V lookup: CDR1 MNHEY, CDR2 SMNVEV (reference sequence). Trimming cost V 6 bases and J 4 bases; bases outside gene matches: 12. The length of the CDR3 is 15 residues. CDR3 sequence (DNA): TGTGCCAGCAGGAGCAGGACAGGTCTTTCTTACGAGCAGTACTTC. Translated: CASRSRTGLSYEQYF.

This clonotype showed up many times. J is TRBJ2-7 and V is TRBV7-2; D gene uncertain. The germline CDR1 and CDR2 sequences are SGHTA and FQGNSA. Between the trimmed V and J ends, which lost 4 bases and 1 base, there was a span of 11 bases. This CDR3 is 14 amino acids long. The CDR3 sequence is CASSSEASSYEQYF. DNA of the CDR3: TGTGCCAGCAGCTCAGAGGCCAGTTCCTACGAGCAGTACTTC.

This chain connects TRBV18 to TRBJ1-1; D gene uncertain. The germline V gene has CDR1 KGHSH and CDR2 LQKENI. The CDR3 loop spans 13 amino acids. V lost 7 bases, J lost 0 bases, and 9 bases lay in between. CDR3 sequence reads: CASCPDMNTEAFF. The DNA for the CDR3 is TGTGCCAGCTGCCCGGATATGAACACTGAAGCTTTCTTT.

The rearrangement joins TRBV7-3 to TRBJ1-1; D gene ambiguous. The CDR3 loop spans 16 amino acids. The germline CDR1 and CDR2 sequences are SGHTA and FQGTGA. V was clipped by 0 bases and J by 0 bases, with 11 bases between them. The CDR3: CASSLTGPGMNTEAFF. The CDR3 DNA is TGTGCCAGCAGCTTAACAGGTCCGGGCATGAACACTGAAGCTTTCTTT.

J is TRBJ1-1 and V is TRBV27; D is uncertain. Germline values: CDR1 MNHEY, CDR2 SMNVEV (reference sequence). This CDR3 region has 15 residues. Trimming left V 4 bases short and J 0 bases short, with 12 bases between. The CDR3 nucleotides read TGTGCCAGCAGTTCAGACACCTATATGAACACTGAAGCTTTCTTT. It specifies CASSSDTYMNTEAFF.